Following are 20 T cell receptor beta chains from one sample sequenced in a study of control samples from healthy donors and cancer patients. Only in-frame clones appear in the TCRdb table, and some are missing; sequencing was by immunoSEQ multiplex PCR. This repertoire shows over 65,000 clones, about 89% found once; its top ten account for 8.5% to 10%. Sequencing was performed on PBMCs. The source is a woman between 45 and 60 years old with colorectal cancer.

The chain employs TRBV2 and TRBJ1-1; D gene ambiguous. Germline V gives CDR1 SNHLY, CDR2 FYNNEI. V dropped 2 bases and J dropped 0 bases, with 10 bases sitting between them. CDR3 length: 15 residues. CDR3 sequence (DNA): TGTGCCAGCAGTGAATTAGGACCAATGAACACTGAAGCTTTCTTT. Translating it yields CASSELGPMNTEAFF. Filled out from reference TRBV2 and TRBJ1-1, the complete variable domain reads EPEVTQTPSHQVTQMGQEVILRCVPISNHLYFYWYRQILGQKVEFLVSFYNNEISEKSEIFDDQFSVERPDGSNFTLKIRSTKLEDSAMYFCASSELGPMNTEAFFGQGTRLTVV.

V and J are TRBV20-1 and TRBJ1-2, with D unresolved. The germline CDR1 and CDR2 sequences are DFQATT and SNEGSKA (reference sequence). V lost 3 bases and J 0 bases, leaving 11 bases between the germline ends. The CDR3 sequence is 14 residues long. The CDR3 sequence is CSASPETPNYGYTF. The CDR3 nucleotides read TGCAGTGCTAGTCCGGAAACCCCTAACTATGGCTACACCTTC.

In its sample, this clone was seen once. This chain joins TRBV7-2 and TRBJ2-3; 7 nucleotides match TRBD2. Trimming cost V 5 bases and J 3 bases; bases outside gene matches: 8. Germline V gene data show CDR1 as SGHTA and CDR2 as FQGNSA. The CDR3 totals 15 residues. The CDR3 sequence is CASSRQGGGTDTQYF. The CDR3 DNA reads TGTGCCAGCAGCCGCCAGGGCGGGGGTACAGATACGCAGTATTTT.

This chain joins TRBV6-5 and TRBJ2-1, with D possibly being TRBD2 (5 bases). Per germline, CDR1 MNHEY and CDR2 SVGAGI. This CDR3 comprises 13 residues. Trimming removed 7 bases at V and 4 bases at J, with 11 bases between. The CDR3 coding sequence is TGTGCCAGCACCGGGAACTCTTACAATGAGCAGTTCTTC. Protein: CASTGNSYNEQFF.

The rearrangement uses TRBV3-1 (or the pseudogene TRBV3-2) and TRBJ2-7; TRBD2 agrees at 11 bases. After removal of 0 bases from V and 3 bases from J, the junction contained 10 bases not matched to a gene. Germline V CDR1 and CDR2: LGHDT, YNNKEL (reference sequence). The CDR3 runs to 18 residues. This CDR3 is CASSQDTVAGGPLYEQYV. CDR3 nucleotide sequence: TGTGCCAGCAGCCAAGATACGGTAGCGGGGGGGCCGCTCTACGAGCAGTACGTC.

V is TRBV30 and J is TRBJ2-1, with 9 bases fitting TRBD2. This CDR3 spans 15 amino acids. Germline V gene data show CDR1 as GTSNPN and CDR2 as SVGIG (reference sequence). V was pared by 0 bases and J by 7 bases, with 7 bases of the junction left unmatched. The CDR3 sequence: CAWSVKRGVGNEQFF. In nucleotides, the CDR3 is TGTGCCTGGAGTGTTAAGCGGGGGGTGGGTAATGAGCAGTTCTTC.

In DNA, the CDR3 is TGTGCCAGCAGGAGGGACACGAGTAGCAATCAGCCCCAGCATTTT. It translates to CASRRDTSSNQPQHF. This chain uses TRBV6-5 with TRBJ1-5, with a tentative D call TRBD1 (6 bases). Trimming took off 6 bases at V and 0 bases at J, with 12 bases between the two ends. This CDR3 region has 15 residues. Germline V gene sequence: CDR1 MNHEY, CDR2 SVGAGI.

CDR3: CASSRGTGSGYTF. CDR3 DNA: TGTGCCAGCAGTAGGGGGACAGGGAGTGGCTACACCTTC. V gene TRBV27 combines with J gene TRBJ1-2; 9 bases are a match to TRBD1. CDR1 is MNHEY and CDR2 is SMNVEV in the germline V gene (reference sequence). The CDR3 has 13 amino acids. Trimming removed 5 bases from V and 7 bases from J; junction bases left unmatched: 5.

The chain has TRBV28 and TRBJ1-4, with D perhaps matching TRBD1 (6 bases). Germline V lookup: CDR1 MDHEN, CDR2 SYDVKM. This CDR3 is built from 13 residues. Deletions cut 7 bases from V and 10 bases from J, with 16 bases between. The CDR3 sequence is CASTTGELGKLFF. As DNA, the CDR3 is TGTGCCAGCACGACAGGTGAATTGGGAAAACTGTTTTTT.

V is TRBV12-3 or TRBV12-4 and J is TRBJ2-3; no definite D call. The CDR3 is 11 amino acids. Deletions cut 3 bases from V and 5 bases from J, with 3 bases between. This CDR3 is CASSLKDTQYF. As DNA, the CDR3 is TGTGCCAGCAGTTTGAAAGATACGCAGTATTTT.

This chain connects TRBV5-8 to TRBJ2-3; TRBD2 aligns across 9 bases. The CDR3 covers 15 residues. The germline V gene encodes CDR1 SGHTS and CDR2 YDEGEE. Germline trimming cut 2 bases from V and 3 bases from J; bases unmatched to any gene: 4. The CDR3 nucleotides read TGTGCCAGCAGCTTCTCCGGACTAGCGACAGATACGCAGTATTTT. This sequence encodes CASSFSGLATDTQYF.

In this sample, this clone turned up once. This chain uses TRBV28 with TRBJ2-3; weak D call: TRBD1 (6 bases). This CDR3 spans 14 amino acids. Germline values: CDR1 MDHEN, CDR2 SYDVKM. Between the trimmed V and J ends, which lost 5 bases and 1 base, there was a span of 10 bases. The CDR3 reads CASSLRTGTDTQYF. The CDR3 coding sequence is TGTGCCAGCAGTCTCCGGACAGGCACAGATACGCAGTATTTT.

The chain employs TRBV6-6 and TRBJ2-2; D is unresolved. Germline CDR1 MNHNY, CDR2 SVGAGI (reference sequence). This CDR3 has 15 residues. The V end lost 7 bases, the J end lost 0 bases, and 12 bases lay between the germline ends. DNA for the CDR3: TGTGCCAGCACCCCGAGGCAGGCGAACACCGGGGAGCTGTTTTTT. Translated, it gives CASTPRQANTGELFF.

J is TRBJ1-1 and V is TRBV4-3; D gene uncertain. The CDR3 spans 15 residues. Trimming shortened V by 0 bases and J by 3 bases, and 11 bases separated the two germline ends. Germline lookup yields CDR1 LGHNA and CDR2 YSLEER. The CDR3 here is CASSQDSRLDTEAFF. The CDR3 region has the DNA TGCGCCAGCAGCCAAGATAGCAGGTTGGACACTGAAGCTTTCTTT.

The chain employs TRBV9 and TRBJ2-3; possibly TRBD2 for D (7 bases). Trimming left V 4 bases short and J 3 bases short, with 12 bases between. The germline V gene encodes CDR1 SGDLS and CDR2 YYNGEE. CDR3 length equals 14 residues. The CDR3 DNA reads as TGTGCCAGCAGCAAAGGGGGGGTAACAGATACGCAGTATTTT. This encodes CASSKGGVTDTQYF.

Of note for this clone: One junction end disagrees with the germline gene, perhaps due to a read error. The V gene is TRBV6-5, the J gene TRBJ2-2; possible D gene TRBD1, 6 bases. Germline CDR1 is MNHEY and CDR2 is SVGAGI. The CDR3 covers 14 residues. CDR3 sequence reads: CVSSWTENTGELFF. The CDR3 DNA sequence: TGTGTCAGCAGTTGGACAGAGAACACCGGGGAGCTGTTTTTT.

The genes are TRBV7-2 and TRBJ2-4; D may be TRBD1 (5 bases). This CDR3 is built from 15 residues. Germline V lookup: CDR1 SGHTA, CDR2 FQGNSA. V shed 5 bases and J shed 3 bases, with 14 bases lying between them. The CDR3: CASSPRGRGKNIQYF. The CDR3 DNA reads TGTGCCAGCAGCCCTCGTGGAAGGGGCAAAAACATTCAGTACTTC.

In DNA form, the CDR3 reads TGTGCCTGGGGCAGTAACTCCTATAATTCACCCCTCCACTTT. This codes for CAWGSNSYNSPLHF. The chain carries TRBV30 and TRBJ1-6; no clear D gene. Trimming took off 5 bases at V and 0 bases at J, with 8 bases between the two ends. The CDR3 spans 14 residues. Germline CDR1 GTSNPN, CDR2 SVGIG (reference sequence).

This clone was found a few times. The chain carries TRBV9 and TRBJ2-2; D perhaps matches TRBD1 (6 bases). Germline V gene data show CDR1 as SGDLS and CDR2 as YYNGEE. The CDR3 loop spans 16 amino acids. Trimming removed 3 bases at V and 1 base at J, with 13 bases between. This CDR3 is CASSARPGQNTGELFF. In DNA form, the CDR3 reads TGTGCCAGCAGCGCACGCCCGGGACAGAACACCGGGGAGCTGTTTTTT.

The chain is built from TRBV6-4 and TRBJ2-7; TRBD1 matches at 7 bases. The germline CDR1 and CDR2 sequences are MRHNA and SNTAGT. This CDR3 is built from 13 residues. The trim removed 10 bases at V and 2 bases at J, leaving 8 bases unmatched. Written as DNA, the CDR3 is TGTGCCACCGAGGACAGGTTAACCTACGAGCAGTACGTC. Translated, it gives CATEDRLTYEQYV.